The entry that follows covers one T cell receptor beta chain sequence. Its antigen is not identified. The data stem from a study of shared clonotypes between healthy human individuals. Study-wide findings and caveats: With four donors compared, about 5.2% of naive CD4 clonotypes were shared. Only a few donors were included, so the genetic and exposure-history diversity represented was limited. Researchers found naive subsets generally carried larger estimated richness than memory subsets.

Assay: immunoSEQ multiplex PCR; the TCRdb copy retains only in-frame clones and omits some. The repertoire includes approximately 2.1 million clones, over 90% of them detected once, and 0.35% to 0.5% sits in the top ten. V was clipped by 5 bases and J by 3 bases; unmatched bases: 2. CDR1 SQVTM and CDR2 ANQGSEA come from the germline V gene. The length of the CDR3 is 13 residues. The sample was naive CD4+ T cells from PBMCs. Subset noted: CD45RA+ positively selected. The V call is TRBV29-1, the J call TRBJ1-5; 9 nucleotides line up with TRBD1. The sequence was obtained from a man between 18 and 35 years old in good health. Some clones in this sample may be carry-over from other donors' samples. The CDR3 is CSVWDRDNQPQHF. The CDR3 bases are TGCAGCGTTTGGGACAGGGACAATCAGCCCCAGCATTTT. Complete variable domain (other parts from reference TRBV29-1 and TRBJ1-5): SAVISQKPSRDICQRGTSLTIQCQVDSQVTMMFWYRQQPGQSLTLIATANQGSEATYESGFVIDKFPISRPNLTFSTLTVSNMSPEDSSIYLCSVWDRDNQPQHFGDGTRLSIL.